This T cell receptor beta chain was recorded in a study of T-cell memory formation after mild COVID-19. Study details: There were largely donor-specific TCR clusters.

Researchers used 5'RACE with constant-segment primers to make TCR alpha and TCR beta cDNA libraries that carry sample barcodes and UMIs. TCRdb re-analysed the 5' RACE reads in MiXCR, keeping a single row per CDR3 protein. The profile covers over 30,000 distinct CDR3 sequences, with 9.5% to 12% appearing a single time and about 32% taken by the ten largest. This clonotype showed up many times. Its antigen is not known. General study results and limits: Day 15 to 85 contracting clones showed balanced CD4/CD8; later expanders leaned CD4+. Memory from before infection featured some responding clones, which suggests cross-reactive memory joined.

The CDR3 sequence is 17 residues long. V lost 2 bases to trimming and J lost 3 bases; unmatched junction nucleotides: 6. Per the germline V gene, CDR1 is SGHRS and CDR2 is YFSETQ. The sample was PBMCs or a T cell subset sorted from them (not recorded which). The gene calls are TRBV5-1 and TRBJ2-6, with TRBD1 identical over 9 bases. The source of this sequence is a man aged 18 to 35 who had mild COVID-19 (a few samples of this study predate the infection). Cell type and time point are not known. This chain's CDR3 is CASSLRDRESGANVLTF. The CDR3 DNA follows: TGCGCCAGCAGCTTACGGGACAGGGAAAGTGGGGCCAACGTCCTGACTTTC.